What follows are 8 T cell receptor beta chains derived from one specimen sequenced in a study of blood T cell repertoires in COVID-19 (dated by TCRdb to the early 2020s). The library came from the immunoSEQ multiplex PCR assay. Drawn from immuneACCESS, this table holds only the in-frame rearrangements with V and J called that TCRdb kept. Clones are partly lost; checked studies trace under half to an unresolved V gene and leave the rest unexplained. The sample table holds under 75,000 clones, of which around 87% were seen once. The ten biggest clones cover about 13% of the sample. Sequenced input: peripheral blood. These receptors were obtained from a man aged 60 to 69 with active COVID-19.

CDR3 sequence reads: CASSGAGYGNYGYTF. The DNA of the CDR3 is TGTGCCAGCAGTGGCGCAGGGTACGGAAACTATGGCTACACCTTC. V usage is TRBV2 and J usage is TRBJ1-2; TRBD1 is a possible D gene (5 bases). Deletions cut 4 bases from V and 2 bases from J, with 14 bases between. CDR1 is SNHLY and CDR2 is FYNNEI in the germline V gene. The CDR3 has 15 amino acids.

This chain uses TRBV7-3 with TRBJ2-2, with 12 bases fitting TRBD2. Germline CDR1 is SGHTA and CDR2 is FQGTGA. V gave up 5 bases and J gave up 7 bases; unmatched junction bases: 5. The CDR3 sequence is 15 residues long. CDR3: CASSVLAGGDGELFF. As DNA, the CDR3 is TGTGCCAGCAGCGTACTAGCGGGAGGCGACGGGGAGCTGTTTTTT.

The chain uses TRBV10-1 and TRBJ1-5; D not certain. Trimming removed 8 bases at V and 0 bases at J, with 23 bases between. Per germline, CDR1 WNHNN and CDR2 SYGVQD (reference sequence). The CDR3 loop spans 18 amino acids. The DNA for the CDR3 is TGCGCCAGCGGGTTGGAGGGCGCCCCTTTCGATAGCAATCAGCCCCAGCATTTT. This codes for CASGLEGAPFDSNQPQHF.

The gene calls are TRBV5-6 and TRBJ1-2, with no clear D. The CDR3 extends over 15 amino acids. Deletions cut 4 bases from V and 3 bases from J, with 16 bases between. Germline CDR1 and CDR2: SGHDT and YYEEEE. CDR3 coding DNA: TGTGCCAGCAGCCCGTGGCGTGGAGGCGACTATGGCTACACCTTC. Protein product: CASSPWRGGDYGYTF.

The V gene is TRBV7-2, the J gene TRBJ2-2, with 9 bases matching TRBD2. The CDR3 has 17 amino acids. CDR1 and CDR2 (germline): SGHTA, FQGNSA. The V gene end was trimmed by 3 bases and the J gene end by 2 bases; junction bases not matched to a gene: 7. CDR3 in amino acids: CASSFSLAGTNTGELFF. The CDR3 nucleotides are TGTGCCAGCAGCTTCAGTCTAGCGGGGACTAACACCGGGGAGCTGTTTTTT.

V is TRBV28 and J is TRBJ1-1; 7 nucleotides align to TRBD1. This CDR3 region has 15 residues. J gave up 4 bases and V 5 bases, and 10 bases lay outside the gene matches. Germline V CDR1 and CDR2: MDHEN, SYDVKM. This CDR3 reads CASSGTATEGTEAFF. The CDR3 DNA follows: TGTGCCAGCAGTGGGACAGCCACCGAGGGCACTGAAGCTTTCTTT. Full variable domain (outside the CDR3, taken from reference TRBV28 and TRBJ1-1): DVKVTQSSRYLVKRTGEKVFLECVQDMDHENMFWYRQDPGLGLRLIYFSYDVKMKEKGDIPEGYSVSREKKERFSLILESASTNQTSMYLCASSGTATEGTEAFFGQGTRLTVV.

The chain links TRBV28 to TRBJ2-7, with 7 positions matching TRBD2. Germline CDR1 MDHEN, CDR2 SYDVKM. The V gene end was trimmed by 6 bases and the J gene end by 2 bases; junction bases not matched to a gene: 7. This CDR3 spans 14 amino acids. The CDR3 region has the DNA TGTGCCAGCAGGCCCGGGGGGACCGCCTACGAGCAGTACTTC. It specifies CASRPGGTAYEQYF.

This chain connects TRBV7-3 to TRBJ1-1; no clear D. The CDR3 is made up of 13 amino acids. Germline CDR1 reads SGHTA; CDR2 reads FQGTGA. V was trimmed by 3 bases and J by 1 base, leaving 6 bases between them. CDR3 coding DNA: TGTGCCAGCAGCTTGTACGGGAACACTGAAGCTTTCTTT. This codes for CASSLYGNTEAFF.